This T cell receptor beta chain was sequenced for a study of patients and donors after allogeneic stem cell transplantation (dated by TCRdb to 2020 to 2021). This clonotype has just a few counts. Its binding antigen is unknown. The input lacks base qualities; no much larger clone sits a single base away. The CDR3 starts with the cysteine, ends with the phenylalanine, and has 16 residues. Just the 48-base CDR3 DNA is kept, in frame starting at base 1. For CDR1 and CDR2, the germline V gene (reference sequence) lists DFQATT and SNEGSKA. V loses 1 base at its end and J loses 7 bases; junction bases beyond the gene matches: 9. Library prep was done by RT-PCR. Sequencing was carried out with a NextSeq 550. The public reads were run again by TCRdb, first through fastp at Q25 and then through MiXCR, and only productive beta chains were kept. Here each entry gathers all rows of one CDR3 protein and keeps the most common genes and DNA. This sample lists about 150,000 distinct CDR3 sequences; over 30% were detected once. The ten biggest clones cover around half of the sample.

The material sequenced was blood, either unsorted or a sorted T cell fraction (not recorded which). The receptor comes from a human donor who was either an allogeneic HSCT recipient or a stem cell or donor lymphocyte infusion donor (not recorded which). It is not recorded whose cells these are; they may come from a transplant donor. In this chain, TRBV20-1 is recombined with TRBJ1-6, with 8 bases aligning to TRBD1. The bases are TGCAGTGCTAGAGGACAGGGGACCAGCATCAATTCACCCCTCCACTTT. This gives the protein CSARGQGTSINSPLHF.